These 19 T cell receptor beta chains came from one sample sequenced in a study of T-cell reconstitution after alpha-beta-depleted transplantation in children. TCRbeta library construction was performed incorporating unique molecular identifiers. TCRdb reprocessed the PCR reads via MiXCR and lists one record per CDR3 protein. This sample has approximately 100,000 distinct CDR3 sequences, with 12% found just once. Sequencing used PBMCs from the stem cell graft donor, obtained from the stem cell graft. These receptors all stem from a human donor who donated a stem cell graft to a child with inherited bone marrow failure.

This clonotype was picked up many times. The chain uses TRBV7-2 and TRBJ1-5, with a possible D match to TRBD1 (5 bases). The CDR3 has 15 residues. The V end was cut by 1 base, the J end by 2 bases, with 9 bases between. Per germline, CDR1 SGHTA and CDR2 FQGNSA. The CDR3 sequence: CASSLVQGGNQPQHF. Written as DNA, the CDR3 is TGTGCCAGCAGCTTAGTGCAGGGTGGCAATCAGCCCCAGCATTTT.

This clonotype was recorded many times. The V call is TRBV20-1, the J call TRBJ2-5; D remains ambiguous. V gave up 1 base and J gave up 4 bases, with 7 bases separating them. The CDR3 totals 12 residues. Germline loops: CDR1 DFQATT, CDR2 SNEGSKA (reference sequence). CDR3 sequence (DNA): TGCAGTGCTAGAGGAGGCGGAGAGACCCAGTACTTC. Protein: CSARGGGETQYF.

This clonotype was seen ten or more times. This rearrangement joins TRBV5-1 to TRBJ2-3, with 8 positions matching TRBD2. V gave up 1 base and J gave up 4 bases; unmatched junction bases: 2. The germline V gene has CDR1 SGHRS and CDR2 YFSETQ. The CDR3 sequence is 14 residues long. CDR3 sequence reads: CASSLTGGADTQYF. The CDR3 DNA reads as TGCGCCAGCAGCTTGACGGGAGGGGCAGATACGCAGTATTTT.

This clonotype came up many times. The chain recombines TRBV4-1 with TRBJ2-3, with D perhaps matching TRBD2 (5 bases). The CDR3 consists of 16 residues. Germline-derived CDR1 and CDR2 are MGHRA and YSYEKL. V lost 0 bases and J 0 bases, leaving 10 bases between the germline ends. In nucleotides, the CDR3 is TGCGCCAGCAGCCAAGATAGCGATACTAGCACAGATACGCAGTATTTT. Translating it yields CASSQDSDTSTDTQYF.

This clonotype showed up many times. The chain links TRBV20-1 to TRBJ1-6; D remains ambiguous. This CDR3 has 16 amino acids. The germline V and J ends were trimmed by 2 bases and 0 bases, with 11 bases remaining between them. Germline V lookup: CDR1 DFQATT, CDR2 SNEGSKA (reference sequence). CDR3 loop: CSARSHLSSYNSPLHF. CDR3 nucleotides: TGCAGTGCTAGAAGCCACTTGAGCTCCTATAATTCACCCCTCCACTTT.

This clonotype was found many times. The chain is built from TRBV7-2 and TRBJ1-3; no clear D gene. In germline, CDR1 is SGHTA, CDR2 FQGNSA. V lost 4 bases and J 0 bases, leaving 10 bases between the germline ends. This CDR3 comprises 15 residues. CDR3 sequence: CASSWRASSGNTIYF. The CDR3 coding sequence is TGTGCCAGCAGCTGGCGGGCCAGCTCTGGAAACACCATATATTTT.

This rearrangement joins TRBV4-2 to TRBJ2-2, with 12 nucleotides matching TRBD1. Unmatched junction bases numbered 6, after V lost 4 bases and J lost 6 bases. The germline V gene encodes CDR1 LGHNA and CDR2 YNFKEQ. The CDR3 is 16 amino acids. CDR3 region: CASSPGGQGAPGELFF. The CDR3 DNA reads TGTGCCAGCAGCCCAGGGGGACAGGGGGCTCCCGGGGAGCTGTTTTTT.

This clonotype was observed at least ten times. This sequence joins TRBV5-1 and TRBJ2-6, with 12 bases matching TRBD2. Germline CDR1 SGHRS, CDR2 YFSETQ. After removal of 0 bases from V and 0 bases from J, the junction contained 4 bases not matched to a gene. The CDR3 totals 19 residues. CDR3 nucleotides: TGCGCCAGCAGCTTGGAAGGACTAGCGGGGTTCTCTGGGGCCAACGTCCTGACTTTC. Translating it yields CASSLEGLAGFSGANVLTF. Looking up the rest from reference TRBV5-1 and TRBJ2-6 gives the full variable domain: KAGVTQTPRYLIKTRGQQVTLSCSPISGHRSVSWYQQTPGQGLQFLFEYFSETQRNKGNFPGRFSGRQFSNSRSEMNVSTLELGDSALYLCASSLEGLAGFSGANVLTFGAGSRLTVL.

This clonotype was seen at least ten times. The rearrangement joins TRBV3-1 to TRBJ1-1; the D is unclear. Trimming removed 2 bases from V and 2 bases from J, with 0 bases in between. Germline-derived CDR1 and CDR2 are LGHDT and YNNKEL (reference sequence). The CDR3 runs 11 residues. The CDR3 protein is CASSQNTEAFF. As DNA, the CDR3 is TGTGCCAGCAGCCAAAACACTGAAGCTTTCTTT.

This clonotype has at least ten counts. V usage is TRBV10-3 and J usage is TRBJ2-5; D is unresolved. There are 11 residues in the CDR3. Trimming cost V 5 bases and J 7 bases, with 8 bases left between them. Germline V gives CDR1 ENHRY, CDR2 SYGVKD. CDR3 in amino acids: CAISLGGTQYF. CDR3 bases: TGTGCCATCAGTCTTGGTGGGACCCAGTACTTC.

The sample holds many counts of this clonotype. V usage is TRBV5-1 and J usage is TRBJ2-1; TRBD1 agrees at 7 bases. Germline CDR1 reads SGHRS; CDR2 reads YFSETQ. J was trimmed by 2 bases and V by 2 bases; bases with no gene match: 7. The length of the CDR3 is 16 residues. CDR3 sequence reads: CASSLPGQLTYNEQFF. CDR3 bases: TGCGCCAGCAGCTTACCGGGACAGCTGACCTACAATGAGCAGTTCTTC.

The CDR3 loop is CASSLADRSAEAFF. The CDR3 DNA is TGTGCCAGCAGCTTGGCCGACAGGTCTGCTGAAGCTTTCTTT. The chain carries TRBV5-5 and TRBJ1-1, with a tentative D call TRBD1 (6 bases). Trimming shortened V by 0 bases and J by 6 bases, and 12 bases separated the two germline ends. This CDR3 comprises 14 residues. CDR1 and CDR2 (germline): SGHKS, YYEKEE (reference sequence).

This clonotype was picked up a small number of times. This sequence joins TRBV3-1 and TRBJ1-6; no clear D. The CDR3 consists of 13 residues. V lost 3 bases and J lost 9, with 9 bases in between. Looked up from germline, CDR1 is LGHDT and CDR2 is YNNKEL (reference sequence). CDR3 in amino acids: CASSQTHGSPLHF. The DNA for the CDR3 is TGTGCCAGCAGCCAGACGCACGGTTCACCCCTCCACTTT.

This clonotype was seen many times. A read error may account for a junction end that differs from germline. V usage is TRBV7-2 and J usage is TRBJ1-1, with D unresolved. The germline V gene encodes CDR1 SGHTA and CDR2 FQGNSA. CDR3 size: 13 residues. The chain's CDR3 is CACSLDEVHEAFF. For the CDR3, the DNA is TGTGCCTGCAGCTTAGACGAGGTACATGAAGCTTTCTTT.

This sequence joins TRBV4-3 and TRBJ1-2; D unresolved. The germline V gene encodes CDR1 LGHNA and CDR2 YSLEER. The CDR3 sequence is 15 residues long. Trimming cost V 0 bases and J 3 bases, with 11 bases left between them. CDR3: CASSQDVSPYYGYTF. In DNA, the CDR3 is TGCGCCAGCAGCCAAGACGTGTCCCCGTACTATGGCTACACCTTC.

This clonotype was detected many times. The chain's CDR3 is CSATDGGADTEAFF. DNA for the CDR3: TGCAGTGCTACGGACGGGGGGGCGGACACTGAAGCTTTCTTT. The rearrangement uses TRBV20-1 and TRBJ1-1; D possibly corresponds to TRBD1 (6 bases). Germline-derived CDR1 and CDR2 are DFQATT and SNEGSKA (reference sequence). The V and J ends lost 4 bases and 3 bases respectively, with 15 bases between them. The CDR3 extends over 14 amino acids.

This clonotype was seen ten or more times. This chain uses TRBV20-1 with TRBJ2-7; D is unresolved. V was cut by 2 bases and J by 3 bases, with 8 bases left in between. This CDR3 spans 12 amino acids. CDR1 DFQATT and CDR2 SNEGSKA come from the germline V gene (reference sequence). The CDR3, as DNA: TGCAGTGCTAGAAATTTAAACTACGAGCAGTACTTC. Translating gives CSARNLNYEQYF.

In its sample, this clonotype was seen many times. This chain joins TRBV7-9 and TRBJ2-3, with 11 bases fitting TRBD2. CDR1 is SEHNR, CDR2 FQNEAQ, per germline (reference sequence). V dropped 6 bases and J dropped 6; count of bases not matched to a gene: 5. The CDR3 sequence is 14 residues long. For the CDR3, the DNA is TGTGCCAGCAGTGTGCTAGCGGGGGGCGATACGCAGTATTTT. It encodes CASSVLAGGDTQYF.

This clonotype was picked up many times. The chain joins TRBV27 to TRBJ2-2; possibly TRBD2 for D (5 bases). In germline, CDR1 is MNHEY, CDR2 SMNVEV (reference sequence). Trimming shortened V by 4 bases and J by 4 bases, and 10 bases separated the two germline ends. The CDR3 runs to 14 residues. Here the CDR3 DNA reads TGTGCCAGCAGTTGGGAGTCCCGCACCGGGGAGCTGTTTTTT. This translates into CASSWESRTGELFF.